This record looks at one T cell receptor beta chain sequence and its context. Each CDR3 protein is one row after TCRdb ran MiXCR on the 5' RACE reads. The sample carries tens of thousands of distinct CDR3 sequences, 15% to 20% recorded once. CDR3 size: 14 residues. Germline CDR1 and CDR2: MDHEN and SYDVKM. V lost 3 bases to trimming and J lost 2 bases, with 10 bases between them. The chain joins TRBV28 to TRBJ2-5; perhaps TRBD2 as D (5 bases). Sequencing was performed on naive CD4+ T cells sorted from a lymph node. Specified subset: naive CD4+ T cells, CD4+CD45RA+CD25-. The TCR comes from a female donor with breast cancer. CDR3 region: CASSFRLAQETQYF. The CDR3 nucleotides read TGTGCCAGCAGTTTTAGGCTAGCACAAGAGACCCAGTACTTC.